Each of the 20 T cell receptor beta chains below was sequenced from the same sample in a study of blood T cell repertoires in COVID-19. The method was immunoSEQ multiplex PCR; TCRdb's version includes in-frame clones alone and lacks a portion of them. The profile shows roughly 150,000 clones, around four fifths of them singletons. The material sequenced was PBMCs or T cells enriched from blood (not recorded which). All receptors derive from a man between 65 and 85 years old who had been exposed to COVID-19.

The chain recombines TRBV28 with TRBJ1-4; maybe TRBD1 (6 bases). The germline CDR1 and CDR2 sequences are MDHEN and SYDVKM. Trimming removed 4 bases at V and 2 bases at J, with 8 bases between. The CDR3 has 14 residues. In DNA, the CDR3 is TGTGCCAGCAGTTGGGGGGGCACTAATGAAAAACTGTTTTTT. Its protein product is CASSWGGTNEKLFF. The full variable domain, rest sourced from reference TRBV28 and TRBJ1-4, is DVKVTQSSRYLVKRTGEKVFLECVQDMDHENMFWYRQDPGLGLRLIYFSYDVKMKEKGDIPEGYSVSREKKERFSLILESASTNQTSMYLCASSWGGTNEKLFFGSGTQLSVL.

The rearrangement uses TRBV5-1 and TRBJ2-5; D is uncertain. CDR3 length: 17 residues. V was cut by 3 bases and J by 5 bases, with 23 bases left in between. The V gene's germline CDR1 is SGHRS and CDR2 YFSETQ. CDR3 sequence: CASSSHTAVVQGETQYF. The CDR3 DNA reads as TGCGCCAGCAGCTCTCACACGGCGGTGGTCCAAGGCGAGACCCAGTACTTC.

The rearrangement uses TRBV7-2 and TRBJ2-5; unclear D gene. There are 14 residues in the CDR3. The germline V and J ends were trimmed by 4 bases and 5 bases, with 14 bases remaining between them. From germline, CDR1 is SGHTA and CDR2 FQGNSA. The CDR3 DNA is TGTGCCAGCAGCTCCACCGACATTCGGGAGACCCAGTACTTC. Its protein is CASSSTDIRETQYF.

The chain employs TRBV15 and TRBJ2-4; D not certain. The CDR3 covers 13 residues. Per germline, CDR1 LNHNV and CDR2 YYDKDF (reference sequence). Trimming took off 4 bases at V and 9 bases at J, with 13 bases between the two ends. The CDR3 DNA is TGTGCCACCAGCACCATTACACAATCCATTCAGTACTTC. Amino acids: CATSTITQSIQYF.

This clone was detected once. As DNA, the CDR3 is TGCGCCAGTCAATACCGGGGGACCCTTAGCACAGATACGCAGTATTTT. It yields the protein CASQYRGTLSTDTQYF. This rearrangement joins TRBV5-1 to TRBJ2-3; tentative D call: TRBD2 (6 bases). The V and J ends lost 8 bases and 0 bases respectively, with 19 bases between them. Looked up from germline, CDR1 is SGHRS and CDR2 is YFSETQ. There are 16 residues in the CDR3. Variable domain in full (rest from reference TRBV5-1 and TRBJ2-3): KAGVTQTPRYLIKTRGQQVTLSCSPISGHRSVSWYQQTPGQGLQFLFEYFSETQRNKGNFPGRFSGRQFSNSRSEMNVSTLELGDSALYLCASQYRGTLSTDTQYFGPGTRLTVL.

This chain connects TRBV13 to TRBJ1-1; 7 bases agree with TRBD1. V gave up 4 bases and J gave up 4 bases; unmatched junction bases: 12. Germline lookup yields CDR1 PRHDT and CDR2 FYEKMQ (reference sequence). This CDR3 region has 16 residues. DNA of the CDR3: TGTGCCAGCAGCTCGACAGGGAGATTAGAGATCACTGAAGCTTTCTTT. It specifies CASSSTGRLEITEAFF.

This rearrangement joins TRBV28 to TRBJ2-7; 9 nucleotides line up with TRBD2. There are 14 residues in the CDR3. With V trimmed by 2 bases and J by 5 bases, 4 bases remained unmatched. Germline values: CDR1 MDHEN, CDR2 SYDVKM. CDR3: CASSLIAGDHEQYF. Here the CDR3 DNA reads TGTGCCAGCAGTTTAATAGCGGGAGACCACGAGCAGTACTTC.

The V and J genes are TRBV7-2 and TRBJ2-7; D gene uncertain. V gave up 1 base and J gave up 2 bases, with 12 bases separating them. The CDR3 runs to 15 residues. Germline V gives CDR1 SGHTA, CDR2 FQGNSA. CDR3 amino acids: CASSLGFTTAYEQYF. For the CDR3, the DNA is TGTGCCAGCAGCTTAGGCTTCACTACGGCCTACGAGCAGTACTTC.

The CDR3 bases are TGCGCCAGCAGCTTGGTGGGGGGTAACACTGAAGCTTTCTTT. It yields the protein CASSLVGGNTEAFF. This chain links TRBV5-1 with TRBJ1-1; weak D call: TRBD1 (5 bases). V dropped 0 bases and J dropped 2 bases, with 8 bases sitting between them. CDR3 size: 14 residues. Per the germline V gene, CDR1 is SGHRS and CDR2 is YFSETQ.

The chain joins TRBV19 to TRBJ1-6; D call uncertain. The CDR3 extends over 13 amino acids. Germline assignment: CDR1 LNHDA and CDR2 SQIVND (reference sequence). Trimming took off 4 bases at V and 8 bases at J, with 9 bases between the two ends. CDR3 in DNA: TGTGCCAGTAGTAACTCACGGGATTCACCCCTCCACTTT. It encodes CASSNSRDSPLHF.

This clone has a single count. The CDR3 DNA follows: TGTGCCAGCAGCCAACCGGGCACTGAAGCTTTCTTT. Translated: CASSQPGTEAFF. This chain joins TRBV7-2 and TRBJ1-1; D gene uncertain. V lost 5 bases and J 4 bases, leaving 8 bases between the germline ends. The CDR3 is 12 residues long. Per germline, CDR1 SGHTA and CDR2 FQGNSA.

CDR3 sequence (DNA): TGTGCCAGCAGCGTAGGGACAGGCGATTATGGCTACACCTTC. Translating gives CASSVGTGDYGYTF. The chain is built from TRBV9 and TRBJ1-2; 7 bases align to TRBD1. CDR1 is SGDLS and CDR2 is YYNGEE in the germline V gene. This CDR3 comprises 14 residues. V shed 0 bases and J 5 bases; nucleotides not matched to a gene: 4.

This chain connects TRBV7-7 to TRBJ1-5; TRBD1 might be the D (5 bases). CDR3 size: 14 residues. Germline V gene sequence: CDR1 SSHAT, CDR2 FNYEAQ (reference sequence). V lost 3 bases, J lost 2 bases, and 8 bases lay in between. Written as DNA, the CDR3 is TGTGCCAGCAGCTTCAGGGATTGCAATCAGCCCCAGCATTTT. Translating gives CASSFRDCNQPQHF. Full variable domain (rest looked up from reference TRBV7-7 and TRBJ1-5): GAGVSQSPRYKVTKRGQDVTLRCDPISSHATLYWYQQALGQGPEFLTYFNYEAQPDKSGLPSDRFSAERPEGSISTLTIQRTEQRDSAMYRCASSFRDCNQPQHFGDGTRLSIL.

This CDR3 is CASPSAVLSTDTQYF. The CDR3 DNA reads as TGTGCCAGTCCTAGCGCTGTGCTTAGCACAGATACGCAGTATTTT. The rearrangement links TRBV6-5 to TRBJ2-3; tentatively, D is TRBD2 (6 bases). CDR3 length: 15 residues. Trimming pared 9 bases from V and 0 bases from J, leaving 16 bases between. The germline gives CDR1 MNHEY, CDR2 SVGAGI.

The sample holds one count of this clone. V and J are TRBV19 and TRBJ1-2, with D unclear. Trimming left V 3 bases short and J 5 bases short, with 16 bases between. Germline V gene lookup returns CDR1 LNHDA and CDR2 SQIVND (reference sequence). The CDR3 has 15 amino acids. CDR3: CASSMTDTARYGYTF. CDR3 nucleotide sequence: TGTGCCAGTAGTATGACCGATACGGCGAGGTATGGCTACACCTTC.

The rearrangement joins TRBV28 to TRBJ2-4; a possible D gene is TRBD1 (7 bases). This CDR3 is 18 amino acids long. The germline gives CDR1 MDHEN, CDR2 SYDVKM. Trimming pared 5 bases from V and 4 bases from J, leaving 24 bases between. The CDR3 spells CASSPLSLFAGGKNIQYF. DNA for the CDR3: TGTGCCAGCAGTCCCCTCAGCCTCTTTGCAGGGGGGAAAAACATTCAGTACTTC.

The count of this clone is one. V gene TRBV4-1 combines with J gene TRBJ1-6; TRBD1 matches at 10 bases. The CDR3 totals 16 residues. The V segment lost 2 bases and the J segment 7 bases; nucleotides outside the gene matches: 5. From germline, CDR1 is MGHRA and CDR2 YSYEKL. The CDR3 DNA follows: TGCGCCAGCAGCCAACCCCCGGGACAGGGGAATTCACCCCTCCACTTT. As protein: CASSQPPGQGNSPLHF.

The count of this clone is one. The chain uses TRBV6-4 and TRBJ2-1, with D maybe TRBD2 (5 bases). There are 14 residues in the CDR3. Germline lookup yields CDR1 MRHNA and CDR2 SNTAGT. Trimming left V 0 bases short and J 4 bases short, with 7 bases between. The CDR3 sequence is CASSDSTSYNEQFF. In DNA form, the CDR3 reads TGTGCCAGCAGTGACTCAACTAGTTACAATGAGCAGTTCTTC.

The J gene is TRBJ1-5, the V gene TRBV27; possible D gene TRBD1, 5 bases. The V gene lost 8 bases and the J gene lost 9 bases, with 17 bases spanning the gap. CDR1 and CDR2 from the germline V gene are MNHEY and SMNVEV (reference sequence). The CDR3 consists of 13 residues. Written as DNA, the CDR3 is TGTGCCAGCGGATTTCCGGGGGAGGGGCCCCAGCATTTT. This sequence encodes CASGFPGEGPQHF.

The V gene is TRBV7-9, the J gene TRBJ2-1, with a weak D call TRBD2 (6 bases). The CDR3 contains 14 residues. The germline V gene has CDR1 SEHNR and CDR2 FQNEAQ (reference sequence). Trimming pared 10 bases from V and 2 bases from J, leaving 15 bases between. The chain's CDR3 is CATKSGSTYNEQFF. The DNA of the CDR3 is TGTGCCACTAAGAGCGGGTCCACCTACAATGAGCAGTTCTTC.